These T cell receptor beta chains were read from a single sample in a study of T-cell reconstitution after alpha-beta-depleted transplantation in children. TCRdb re-called the PCR reads through MiXCR, storing one row per CDR3 protein. Of 780,000 or so distinct CDR3 sequences listed, 16% are singletons. This specimen was PBMCs, mostly from graft donor cells, taken 360 days after TCRalphabeta/CD19-depleted stem cell transplant. These receptors all come from a male patient under 18 who had a stem cell transplant for acute lymphoblastic leukemia, so the T cells may come from the graft donor. Both conserved end residues are part of each CDR3.

V | CDR3
TRBV4-1 | CASSQEGPWAKNIQYF
TRBV4-2 | CASSSGTSDADTQYF
TRBV5-1 | CASSLAVLGNYEQYF
TRBV11-2 | CASSLGRRLQETQYF
TRBV25-1 | CASRTTWGTEAFF
TRBV12-3/TRBV12-4 | CASSFSGGRNNEQFF
TRBV11-2 | CASSRGPSDSYEQYF
TRBV12-3/TRBV12-4 | CASSLRGAEQFF
TRBV19 | CASSIFGARGDEQFF
TRBV4-2 | CASSQDSAGREQFF
TRBV7-6 | CASSLAWGSGRGSKNIQYF
TRBV7-2 | CASSYHRVGETQYF
TRBV9 | CASSAGQGWTNTEAFF
TRBV29-1 | CSVEGGQTYEQYF
TRBV5-1 | CASSLGMNTPASNYGYTF
TRBV5-1 | CASRIDTLHRDNYGYTF
TRBV29-1 | CSVRGEAGRGKEDTQYF
TRBV10-2 | CASSEYLAGVAYEQYF
TRBV7-2 | CASNTRNPDTQYF
TRBV2 | CASSAVRMGADTQYF
TRBV20-1 | CSASDGRASPIGEQYF
TRBV4-1 | CASSLSGISPRDIQYF
TRBV5-1 | CASSLVSGSPHNEQFF
TRBV29-1 | CSVDRRSDNEQFF
TRBV19 | CASSMRRADTQYF
TRBV7-3 | CASKWGMNTEAFF
TRBV25-1 | CASSPEASYEQYF
TRBV2 | CASQIVQGRGYTF
TRBV11-2 | CASSRRGQNLLQETQYF
TRBV5-1 | CASSPLPGGQGAGGYTF
TRBV29-1 | CSASPVTAANEQFF
TRBV5-1 | CASNPGGYNSPLHF
TRBV5-1 | CASSLVGGRASDTQYF
TRBV20-1 | CSAPGHQNEKLFF
TRBV29-1 | CSVMGQGNTIYF
TRBV5-6 | CASSGFLDRASQPQHF
TRBV12-3/TRBV12-4 | CASSSYPGAHEQYF
TRBV5-1 | CASSFGRRLAGGTYEQYF
TRBV7-8 | CASKSRGQGSTEAFF
TRBV4-2 | CASSQGLAGGDHEQYF
TRBV5-1 | CASSIGRASTDTQYF
TRBV11-1 | CASSLSGPGGTGELFF
TRBV18 | CASSLTGWSNQPQHF
TRBV19 | CASSMIAGSNEQFF
TRBV7-9 | CASSIWTGKYTEAFF
TRBV6-5 | CASSLTGTTDYEQYF
TRBV10-3 | CAISTQTGLGGYTF
TRBV20-1 | CSGRRGGNQPQHF
TRBV7-2 | CASRSGGPYNEQFF
TRBV29-1 | CSVESLEQGGYEQYF
TRBV4-2 | CASSRSSGYNEQFF
TRBV3-1 | CASSLLATGNTEAFF
TRBV3-1 | CASSQDWTGDNEQFF
TRBV5-1 | CASSVTSGADTQYF
TRBV6-5 | CASSYSSTSPSYEQYF
TRBV2 | CASSEFLLTSVYTDTQYF
TRBV24-1 | CATSDLRHQNNEQFF
TRBV7-3 | CASSPSGGALTEAFF
TRBV12-3/TRBV12-4 | CASSLAARGQPQHF
TRBV13 | CASSPGQAPGELFF